This TCR beta chain was profiled in a study of siplizumab effects on memory and regulatory T cells. Study-level findings and limits: Versus roughly 27% in controls, the mappable alloreactive CD4+ clones averaged approximately 64% Treg-derived with siplizumab.

Sequencing used immunoSEQ multiplex PCR; TCRdb keeps in-frame clones, though not all of them. The repertoire holds under 100,000 clones, with approximately 90% as singletons. Regarding this clone: Its antigen is undetermined.

V was pared by 4 bases and J by 3 bases, with 17 bases between. Looked up from germline, CDR1 is SGHVS and CDR2 is FNYEAQ. The length of the CDR3 is 16 residues. Material for sequencing was Tregs sorted from blood. This rearrangement joins TRBV7-6 to TRBJ2-3, with D perhaps being TRBD1 or TRBD2 (6 bases each). This sequence was found in a human donor in good health. The CDR3 spells CASSSFGGRSTDTQYF. CDR3 in DNA: TGTGCCAGCAGCTCTTTCGGGGGCCGGAGTACAGATACGCAGTATTTT.